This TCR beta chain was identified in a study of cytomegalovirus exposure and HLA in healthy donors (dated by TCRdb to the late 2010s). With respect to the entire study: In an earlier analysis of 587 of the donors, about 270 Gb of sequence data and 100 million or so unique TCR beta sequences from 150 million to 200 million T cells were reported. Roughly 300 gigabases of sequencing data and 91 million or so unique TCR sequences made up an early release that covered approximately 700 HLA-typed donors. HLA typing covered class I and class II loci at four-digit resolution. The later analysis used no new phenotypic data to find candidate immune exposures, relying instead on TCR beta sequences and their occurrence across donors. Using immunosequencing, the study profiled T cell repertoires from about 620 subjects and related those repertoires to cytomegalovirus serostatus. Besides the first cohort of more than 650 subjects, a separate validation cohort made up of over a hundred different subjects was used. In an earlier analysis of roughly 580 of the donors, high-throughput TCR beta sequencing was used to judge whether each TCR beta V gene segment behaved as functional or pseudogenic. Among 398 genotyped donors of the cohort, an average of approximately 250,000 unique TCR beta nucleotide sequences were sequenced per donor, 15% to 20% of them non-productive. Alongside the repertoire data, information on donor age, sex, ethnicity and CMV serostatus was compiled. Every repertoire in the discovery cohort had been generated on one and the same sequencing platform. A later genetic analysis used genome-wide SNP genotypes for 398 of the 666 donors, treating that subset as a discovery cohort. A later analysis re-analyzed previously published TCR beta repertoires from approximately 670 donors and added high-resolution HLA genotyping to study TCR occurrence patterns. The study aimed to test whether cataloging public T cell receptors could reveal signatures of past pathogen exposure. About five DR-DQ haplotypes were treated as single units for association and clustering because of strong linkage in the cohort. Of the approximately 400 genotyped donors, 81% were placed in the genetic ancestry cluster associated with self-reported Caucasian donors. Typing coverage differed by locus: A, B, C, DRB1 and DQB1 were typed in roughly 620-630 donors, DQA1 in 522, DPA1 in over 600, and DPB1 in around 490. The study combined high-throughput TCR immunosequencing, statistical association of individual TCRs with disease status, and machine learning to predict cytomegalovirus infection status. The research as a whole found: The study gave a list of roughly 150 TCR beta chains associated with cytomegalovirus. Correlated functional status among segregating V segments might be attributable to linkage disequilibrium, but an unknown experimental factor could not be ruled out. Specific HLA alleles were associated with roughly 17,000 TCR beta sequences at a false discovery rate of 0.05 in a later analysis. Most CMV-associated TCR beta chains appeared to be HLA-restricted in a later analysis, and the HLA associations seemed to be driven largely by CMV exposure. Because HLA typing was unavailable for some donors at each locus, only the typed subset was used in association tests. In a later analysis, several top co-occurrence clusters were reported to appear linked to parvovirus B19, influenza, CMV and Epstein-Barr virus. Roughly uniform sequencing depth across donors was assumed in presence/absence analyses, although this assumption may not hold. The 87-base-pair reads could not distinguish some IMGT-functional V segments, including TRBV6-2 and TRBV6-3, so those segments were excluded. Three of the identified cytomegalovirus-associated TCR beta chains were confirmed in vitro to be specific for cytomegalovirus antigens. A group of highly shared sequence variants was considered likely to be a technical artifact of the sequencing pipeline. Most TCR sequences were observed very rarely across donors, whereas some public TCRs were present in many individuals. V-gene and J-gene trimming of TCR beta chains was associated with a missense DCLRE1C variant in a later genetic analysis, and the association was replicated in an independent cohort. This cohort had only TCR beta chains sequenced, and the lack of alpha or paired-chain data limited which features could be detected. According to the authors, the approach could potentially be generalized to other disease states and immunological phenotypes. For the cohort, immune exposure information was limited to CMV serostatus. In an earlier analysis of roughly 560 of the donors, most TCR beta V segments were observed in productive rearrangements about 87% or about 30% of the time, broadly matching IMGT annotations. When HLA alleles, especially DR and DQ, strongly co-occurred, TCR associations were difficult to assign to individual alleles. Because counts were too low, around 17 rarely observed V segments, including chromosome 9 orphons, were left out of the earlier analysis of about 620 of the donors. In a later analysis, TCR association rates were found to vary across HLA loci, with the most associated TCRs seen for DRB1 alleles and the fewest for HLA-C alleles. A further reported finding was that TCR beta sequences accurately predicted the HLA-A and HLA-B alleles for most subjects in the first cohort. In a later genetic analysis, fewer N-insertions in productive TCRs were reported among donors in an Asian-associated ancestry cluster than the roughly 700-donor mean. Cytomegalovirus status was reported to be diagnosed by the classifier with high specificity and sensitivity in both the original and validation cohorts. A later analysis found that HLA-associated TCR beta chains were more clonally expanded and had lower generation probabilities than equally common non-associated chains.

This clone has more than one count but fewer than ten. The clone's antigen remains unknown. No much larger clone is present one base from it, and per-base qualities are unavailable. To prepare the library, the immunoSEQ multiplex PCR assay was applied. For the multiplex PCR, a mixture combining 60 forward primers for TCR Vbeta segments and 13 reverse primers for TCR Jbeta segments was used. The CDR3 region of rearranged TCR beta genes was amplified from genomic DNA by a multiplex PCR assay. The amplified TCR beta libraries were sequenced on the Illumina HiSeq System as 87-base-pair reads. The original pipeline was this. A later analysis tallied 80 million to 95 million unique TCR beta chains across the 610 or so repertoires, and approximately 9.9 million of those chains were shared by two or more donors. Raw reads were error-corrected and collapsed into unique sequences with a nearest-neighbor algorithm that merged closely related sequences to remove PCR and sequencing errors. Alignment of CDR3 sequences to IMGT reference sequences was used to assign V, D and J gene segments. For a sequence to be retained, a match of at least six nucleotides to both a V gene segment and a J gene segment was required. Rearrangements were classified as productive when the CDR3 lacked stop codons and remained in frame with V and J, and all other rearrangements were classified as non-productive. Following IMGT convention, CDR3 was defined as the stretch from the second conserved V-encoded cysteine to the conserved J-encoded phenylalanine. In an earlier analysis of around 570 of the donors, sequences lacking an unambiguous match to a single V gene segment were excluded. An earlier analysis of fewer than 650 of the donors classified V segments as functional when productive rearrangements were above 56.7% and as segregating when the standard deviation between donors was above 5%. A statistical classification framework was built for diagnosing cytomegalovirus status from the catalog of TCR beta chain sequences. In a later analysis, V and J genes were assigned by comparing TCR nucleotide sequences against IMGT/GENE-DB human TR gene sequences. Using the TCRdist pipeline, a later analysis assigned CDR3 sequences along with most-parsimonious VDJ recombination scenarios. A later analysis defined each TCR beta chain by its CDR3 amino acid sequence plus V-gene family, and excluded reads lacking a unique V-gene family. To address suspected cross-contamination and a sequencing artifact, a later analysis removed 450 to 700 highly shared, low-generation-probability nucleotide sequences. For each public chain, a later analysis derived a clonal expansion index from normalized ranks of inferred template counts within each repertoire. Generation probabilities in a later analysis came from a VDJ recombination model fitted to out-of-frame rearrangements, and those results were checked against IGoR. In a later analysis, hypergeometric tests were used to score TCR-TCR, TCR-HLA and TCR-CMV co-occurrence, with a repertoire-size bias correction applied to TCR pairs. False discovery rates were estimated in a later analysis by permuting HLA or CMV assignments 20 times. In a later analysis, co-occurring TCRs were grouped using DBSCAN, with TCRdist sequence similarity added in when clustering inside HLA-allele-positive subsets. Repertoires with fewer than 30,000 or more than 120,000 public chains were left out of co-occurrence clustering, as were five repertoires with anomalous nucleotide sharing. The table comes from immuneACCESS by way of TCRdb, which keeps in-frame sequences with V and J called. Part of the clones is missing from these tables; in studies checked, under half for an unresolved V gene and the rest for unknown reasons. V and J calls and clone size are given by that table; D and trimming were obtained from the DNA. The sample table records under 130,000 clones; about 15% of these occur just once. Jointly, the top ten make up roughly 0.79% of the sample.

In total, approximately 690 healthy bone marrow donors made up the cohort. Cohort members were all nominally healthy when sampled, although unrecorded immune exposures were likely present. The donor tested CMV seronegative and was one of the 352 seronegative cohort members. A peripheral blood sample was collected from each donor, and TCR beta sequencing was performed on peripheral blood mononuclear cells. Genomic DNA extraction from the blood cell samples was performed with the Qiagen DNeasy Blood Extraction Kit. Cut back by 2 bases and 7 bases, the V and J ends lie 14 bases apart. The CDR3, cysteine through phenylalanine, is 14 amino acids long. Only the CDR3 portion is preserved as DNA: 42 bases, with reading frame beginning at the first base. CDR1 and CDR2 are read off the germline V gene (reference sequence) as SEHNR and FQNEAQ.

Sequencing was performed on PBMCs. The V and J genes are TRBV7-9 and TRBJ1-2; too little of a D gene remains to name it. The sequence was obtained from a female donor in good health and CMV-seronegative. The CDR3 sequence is CASSLFSQASGYTF. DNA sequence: TGTGCCAGCAGCTTATTTTCCCAGGCCAGTGGCTACACCTTC.